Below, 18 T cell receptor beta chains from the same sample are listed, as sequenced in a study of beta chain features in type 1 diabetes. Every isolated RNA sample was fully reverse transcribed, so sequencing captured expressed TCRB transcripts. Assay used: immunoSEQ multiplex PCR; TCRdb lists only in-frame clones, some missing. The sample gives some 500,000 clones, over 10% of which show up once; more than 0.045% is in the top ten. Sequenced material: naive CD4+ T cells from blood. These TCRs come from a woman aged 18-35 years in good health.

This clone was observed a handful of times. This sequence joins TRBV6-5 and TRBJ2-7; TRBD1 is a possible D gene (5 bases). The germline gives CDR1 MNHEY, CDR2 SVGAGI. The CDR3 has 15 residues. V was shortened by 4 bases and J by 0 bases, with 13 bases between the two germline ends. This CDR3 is CASSWGPRSSYEQYF. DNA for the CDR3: TGTGCCAGCAGTTGGGGCCCTAGGAGCTCCTACGAGCAGTACTTC.

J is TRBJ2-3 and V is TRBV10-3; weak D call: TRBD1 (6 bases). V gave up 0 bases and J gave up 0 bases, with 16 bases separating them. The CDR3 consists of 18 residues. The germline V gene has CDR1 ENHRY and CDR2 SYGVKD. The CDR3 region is CAISESIRTESSTDTQYF. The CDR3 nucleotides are TGTGCCATCAGTGAGTCGATTCGGACAGAGTCTAGCACAGATACGCAGTATTTT.

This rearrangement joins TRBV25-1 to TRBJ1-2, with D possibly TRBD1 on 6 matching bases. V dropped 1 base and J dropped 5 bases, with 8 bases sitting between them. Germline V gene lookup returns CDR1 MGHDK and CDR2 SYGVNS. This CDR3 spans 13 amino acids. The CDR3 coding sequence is TGTGCCAGCAGTGAATCGAGGGGGTATGGCTACACCTTC. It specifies CASSESRGYGYTF.

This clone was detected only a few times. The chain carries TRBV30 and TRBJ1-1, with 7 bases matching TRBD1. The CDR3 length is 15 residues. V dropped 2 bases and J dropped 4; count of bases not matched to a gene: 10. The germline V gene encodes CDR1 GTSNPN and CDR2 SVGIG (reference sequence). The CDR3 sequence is CAWSPTGRKATEAFF. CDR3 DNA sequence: TGTGCCTGGAGTCCGACAGGGCGTAAGGCCACTGAAGCTTTCTTT.

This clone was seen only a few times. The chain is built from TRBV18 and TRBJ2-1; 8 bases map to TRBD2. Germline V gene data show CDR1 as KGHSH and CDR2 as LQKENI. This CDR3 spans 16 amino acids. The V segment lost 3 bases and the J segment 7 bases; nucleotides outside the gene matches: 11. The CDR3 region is CASSPYGLASVNEQFF. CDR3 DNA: TGTGCCAGCTCACCTTACGGACTAGCCTCAGTTAATGAGCAGTTCTTC.

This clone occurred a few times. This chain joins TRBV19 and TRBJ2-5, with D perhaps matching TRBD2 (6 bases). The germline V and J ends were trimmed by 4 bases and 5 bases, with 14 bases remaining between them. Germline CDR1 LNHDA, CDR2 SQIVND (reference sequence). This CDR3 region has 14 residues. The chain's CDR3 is CASSTTGGTETQYF. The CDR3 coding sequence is TGTGCCAGTAGTACAACCGGCGGGACGGAGACCCAGTACTTC.

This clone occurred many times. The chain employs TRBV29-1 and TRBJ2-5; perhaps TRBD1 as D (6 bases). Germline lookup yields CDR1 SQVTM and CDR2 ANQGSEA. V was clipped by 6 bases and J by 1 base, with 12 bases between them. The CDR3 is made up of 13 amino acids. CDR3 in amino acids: CSVRDTFQETQYF. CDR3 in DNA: TGCAGCGTCCGGGACACCTTCCAAGAGACCCAGTACTTC.

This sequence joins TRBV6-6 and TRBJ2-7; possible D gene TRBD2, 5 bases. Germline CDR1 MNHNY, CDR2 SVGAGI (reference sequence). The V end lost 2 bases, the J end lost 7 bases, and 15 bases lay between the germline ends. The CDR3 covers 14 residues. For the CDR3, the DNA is TGTGCCAGCAGTTACAGAGGGTGGGCTAGGGAGCAGTACTTC. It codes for CASSYRGWAREQYF.

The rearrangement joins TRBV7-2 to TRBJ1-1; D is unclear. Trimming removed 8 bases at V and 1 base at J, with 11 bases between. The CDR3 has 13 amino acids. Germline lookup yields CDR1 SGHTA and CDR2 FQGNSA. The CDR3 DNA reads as TGTGCCAGCCTCCCGTACTCGAACACTGAAGCTTTCTTT. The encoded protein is CASLPYSNTEAFF.

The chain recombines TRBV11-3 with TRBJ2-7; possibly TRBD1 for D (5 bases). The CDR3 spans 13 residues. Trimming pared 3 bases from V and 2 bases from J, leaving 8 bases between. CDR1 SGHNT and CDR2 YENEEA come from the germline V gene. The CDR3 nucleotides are TGTGCCAGCAGCTTCAGGACACCCTACGAGCAGTACTTC. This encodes CASSFRTPYEQYF. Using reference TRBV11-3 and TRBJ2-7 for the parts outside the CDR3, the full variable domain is EAGVVQSPRYKIIEKKQPVAFWCNPISGHNTLYWYLQNLGQGPELLIRYENEEAVDDSQLPKDRFSAERLKGVDSTLKIQPAELGDSAVYLCASSFRTPYEQYFGPGTRLTVT.

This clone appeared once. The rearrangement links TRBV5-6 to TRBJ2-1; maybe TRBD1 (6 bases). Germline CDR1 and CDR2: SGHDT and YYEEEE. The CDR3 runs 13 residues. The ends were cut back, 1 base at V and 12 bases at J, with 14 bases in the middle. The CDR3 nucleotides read TGTGCCAGCAGCTTGATACAGTCACAGGGGCAGTTCTTC. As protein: CASSLIQSQGQFF.

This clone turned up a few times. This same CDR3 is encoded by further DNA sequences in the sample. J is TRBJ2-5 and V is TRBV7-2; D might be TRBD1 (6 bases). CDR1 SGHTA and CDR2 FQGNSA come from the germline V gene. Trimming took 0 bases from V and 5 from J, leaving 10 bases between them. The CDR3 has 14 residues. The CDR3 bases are TGTGCCAGCAGCTTAGCGGGGCAGGGGGAGACCCAGTACTTC. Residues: CASSLAGQGETQYF.

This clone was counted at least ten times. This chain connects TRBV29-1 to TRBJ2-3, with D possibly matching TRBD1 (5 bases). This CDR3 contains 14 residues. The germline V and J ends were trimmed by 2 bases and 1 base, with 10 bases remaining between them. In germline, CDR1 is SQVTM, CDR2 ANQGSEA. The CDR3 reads CSVERLGGTDTQYF. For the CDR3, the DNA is TGCAGCGTTGAAAGATTAGGGGGCACAGATACGCAGTATTTT.

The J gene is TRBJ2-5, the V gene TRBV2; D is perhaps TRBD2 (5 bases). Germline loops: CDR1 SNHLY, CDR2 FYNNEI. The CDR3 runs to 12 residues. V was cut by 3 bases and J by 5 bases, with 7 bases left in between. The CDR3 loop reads CASSDWRETQYF. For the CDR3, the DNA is TGTGCCAGCAGTGACTGGAGGGAGACCCAGTACTTC.

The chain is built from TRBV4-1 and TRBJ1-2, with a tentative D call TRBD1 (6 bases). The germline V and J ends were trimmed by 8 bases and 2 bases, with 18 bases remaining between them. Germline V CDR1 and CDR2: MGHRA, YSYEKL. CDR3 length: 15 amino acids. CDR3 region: CASGIPGQRNYGYTF. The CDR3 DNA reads TGCGCCAGCGGGATACCGGGACAACGCAACTATGGCTACACCTTC.

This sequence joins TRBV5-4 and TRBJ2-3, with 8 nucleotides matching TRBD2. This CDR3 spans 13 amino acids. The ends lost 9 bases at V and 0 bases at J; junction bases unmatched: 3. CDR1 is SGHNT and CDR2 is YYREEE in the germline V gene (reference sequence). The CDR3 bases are TGTGCCACCGGGGGGGTGAGCACAGATACGCAGTATTTT. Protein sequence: CATGGVSTDTQYF.

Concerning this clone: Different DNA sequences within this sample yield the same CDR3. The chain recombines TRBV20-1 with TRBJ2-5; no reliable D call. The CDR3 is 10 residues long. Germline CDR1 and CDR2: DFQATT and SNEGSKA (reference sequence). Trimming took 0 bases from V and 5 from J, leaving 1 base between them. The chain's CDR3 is CSAREETQYF. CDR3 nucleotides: TGCAGTGCTAGAGAGGAGACCCAGTACTTC.

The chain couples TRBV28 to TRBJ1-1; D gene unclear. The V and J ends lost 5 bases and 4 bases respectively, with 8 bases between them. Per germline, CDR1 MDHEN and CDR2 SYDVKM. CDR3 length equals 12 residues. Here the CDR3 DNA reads TGTGCCAGCAGTCCCTCGGGCACTGAAGCTTTCTTT. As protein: CASSPSGTEAFF.